This is a list of T cell receptor beta chains from one sample in a study of T-cell memory formation after mild COVID-19. TCRdb re-analysed the 5' RACE reads in MiXCR, keeping a single row per CDR3 protein. The sample has a few hundred thousand distinct CDR3 sequences; 19% are singletons. Sample: PBMCs or a T cell subset sorted from them (not recorded which). The receptors stem from a man between 18 and 35 years old who had mild COVID-19 (a few samples of this study predate the infection). Cell type and time point are not known. Both conserved end residues are part of each CDR3. Fields, in order: CDR3 protein, CDR3 DNA, V gene, clone size, J gene, D gene. The D gene is left open where the match is weak. Clone size is not always given. Where it is, it says once, few, many or a class for expanded clones.

CDR3 protein: CASLAAGPGAQYF; CDR3 DNA: TGTGCCAGCCTGGCAGCAGGGCCCGGAGCCCAGTACTTC; V gene: TRBV7-2; clone size: few; J gene: TRBJ2-5; D gene: NA
CDR3 protein: CASSLDPGIGANVLTF; CDR3 DNA: TGCGCCAGCAGCTTGGATCCCGGGATTGGGGCCAACGTCCTGACTTTC; V gene: TRBV5-1; clone size: few; J gene: TRBJ2-6; D gene: NA
CDR3 protein: CASSYGTEIYEQYF; CDR3 DNA: TGTGCCAGCAGTTACGGGACAGAGATCTACGAGCAGTACTTC; V gene: TRBV6-5; clone size: NA; J gene: TRBJ2-7; D gene: TRBD1
CDR3 protein: CASSLVGGGLQETQYF; CDR3 DNA: TGTGCCAGCAGCTTAGTAGGCGGGGGGCTCCAAGAGACCCAGTACTTC; V gene: TRBV7-2; clone size: many; J gene: TRBJ2-5; D gene: TRBD2
CDR3 protein: CSAPQGSHNQPQHF; CDR3 DNA: TGCAGTGCCCCTCAGGGCAGCCACAATCAGCCCCAGCATTTT; V gene: TRBV20-1; clone size: NA; J gene: TRBJ1-5; D gene: NA
CDR3 protein: CASSTGGTGGINEQFF; CDR3 DNA: TGTGCCAGCAGCACCGGTGGGACAGGGGGGATCAATGAGCAGTTCTTC; V gene: TRBV28; clone size: NA; J gene: TRBJ2-1; D gene: TRBD1
CDR3 protein: CAWGDGSNQPQHF; CDR3 DNA: TGTGCCTGGGGTGACGGTAGCAATCAGCCCCAGCATTTT; V gene: TRBV30; clone size: NA; J gene: TRBJ1-5; D gene: NA
CDR3 protein: CASSVGRGPETQYF; CDR3 DNA: TGTGCCAGCAGCGTTGGTAGGGGGCCAGAGACCCAGTACTTC; V gene: TRBV9; clone size: many; J gene: TRBJ2-5; D gene: TRBD1
CDR3 protein: CASMRGVLETQYF; CDR3 DNA: TGTGCCAGCATGCGGGGGGTTTTGGAGACCCAGTACTTC; V gene: TRBV12-3/TRBV12-4; clone size: few; J gene: TRBJ2-5; D gene: TRBD2
CDR3 protein: CASSYRNVGYTF; CDR3 DNA: TGTGCCAGCAGTTACAGGAACGTGGGCTACACCTTC; V gene: TRBV11-2; clone size: NA; J gene: TRBJ1-2; D gene: NA
CDR3 protein: CASSLGPFQETQYF; CDR3 DNA: TGTGCCAGCAGTTTAGGGCCGTTCCAAGAGACCCAGTACTTC; V gene: TRBV12-3/TRBV12-4; clone size: few; J gene: TRBJ2-5; D gene: NA
CDR3 protein: CASSQALAGRETQYF; CDR3 DNA: TGTGCCAGCAGCCAAGCCTTAGCGGGGCGGGAGACCCAGTACTTC; V gene: TRBV5-4; clone size: few; J gene: TRBJ2-5; D gene: TRBD2
CDR3 protein: CATLGTGVGESYEQYF; CDR3 DNA: TGTGCCACATTGGGGACAGGGGTTGGTGAATCCTACGAGCAGTACTTC; V gene: TRBV25-1; clone size: NA; J gene: TRBJ2-7; D gene: TRBD1
CDR3 protein: CANQLPYNEQFF; CDR3 DNA: TGTGCCAACCAACTACCATACAATGAGCAGTTCTTC; V gene: TRBV9; clone size: NA; J gene: TRBJ2-1; D gene: NA
CDR3 protein: CASSKRGYNEQFF; CDR3 DNA: TGTGCCAGCAGCAAGAGGGGGTACAATGAGCAGTTCTTC; V gene: TRBV27; clone size: NA; J gene: TRBJ2-1; D gene: NA
CDR3 protein: CASSLHPDISYEQYF; CDR3 DNA: TGTGCCAGCAGCTTGCACCCCGACATTTCCTACGAGCAGTACTTC; V gene: TRBV5-5; clone size: NA; J gene: TRBJ2-7; D gene: NA
CDR3 protein: CASTPLGAGSRNEQFF; CDR3 DNA: TGTGCCAGCACCCCTCTTGGAGCGGGGAGCAGGAATGAGCAGTTCTTC; V gene: TRBV6-2/TRBV6-3; clone size: NA; J gene: TRBJ2-1; D gene: TRBD2
CDR3 protein: CSVVSSGETQYF; CDR3 DNA: TGCAGCGTTGTATCGAGCGGGGAGACCCAGTACTTC; V gene: TRBV29-1; clone size: NA; J gene: TRBJ2-5; D gene: NA
CDR3 protein: CSYRFTDTQYF; CDR3 DNA: TGCAGCTACAGGTTCACAGATACGCAGTATTTT; V gene: TRBV20-1; clone size: few; J gene: TRBJ2-3; D gene: NA
CDR3 protein: CASSLPEWAVGTQYF; CDR3 DNA: TGTGCCAGCAGCTTACCCGAATGGGCCGTTGGGACCCAGTACTTC; V gene: TRBV7-8; clone size: NA; J gene: TRBJ2-5; D gene: NA
CDR3 protein: CATSRRPDLTNEKLFF; CDR3 DNA: TGTGCCACCAGCAGGAGACCGGACTTGACTAATGAAAAACTGTTTTTT; V gene: TRBV15; clone size: NA; J gene: TRBJ1-4; D gene: NA
CDR3 protein: CASSTLAGAPWNEQFF; CDR3 DNA: TGTGCCAGCAGTACACTAGCGGGGGCCCCATGGAATGAGCAGTTCTTC; V gene: TRBV12-3/TRBV12-4; clone size: NA; J gene: TRBJ2-1; D gene: TRBD2
CDR3 protein: CATSTRNRATYGYTF; CDR3 DNA: TGTGCCACCAGCACCCGAAACAGGGCCACCTATGGCTACACCTTC; V gene: TRBV15; clone size: few; J gene: TRBJ1-2; D gene: NA
CDR3 protein: CASSLQQGSNQPQHF; CDR3 DNA: TGTGCCAGCAGCTTGCAGCAGGGTAGCAATCAGCCCCAGCATTTT; V gene: TRBV5-5; clone size: few; J gene: TRBJ1-5; D gene: NA
CDR3 protein: CASSLDVAGEDSYEQYF; CDR3 DNA: TGTGCCAGCAGCTTAGATGTTGCCGGGGAAGACTCCTACGAGCAGTACTTC; V gene: TRBV7-9; clone size: NA; J gene: TRBJ2-7; D gene: NA
CDR3 protein: CASSPRKRGVLAQYF; CDR3 DNA: TGTGCCAGCAGTCCGAGGAAGCGGGGGGTCTTGGCCCAGTACTTC; V gene: TRBV9; clone size: few; J gene: TRBJ2-5; D gene: TRBD2
CDR3 protein: CASSQDPRGGSHEQYF; CDR3 DNA: TGCGCCAGCAGCCAAGACCCCCGGGGGGGGTCGCACGAGCAGTACTTC; V gene: TRBV4-1; clone size: few; J gene: TRBJ2-7; D gene: TRBD2
CDR3 protein: CASTPAGAIGNTGELFF; CDR3 DNA: TGCGCCAGCACCCCCGCGGGGGCGATAGGGAACACCGGGGAGCTGTTTTTT; V gene: TRBV5-1; clone size: NA; J gene: TRBJ2-2; D gene: NA
CDR3 protein: CASSVGGQQETQYF; CDR3 DNA: TGTGCCAGCAGCGTAGGCGGCCAGCAAGAGACCCAGTACTTC; V gene: TRBV9; clone size: few; J gene: TRBJ2-5; D gene: NA
CDR3 protein: CASSAPGLAGGNEQFF; CDR3 DNA: TGTGCCAGCAGCGCCCCGGGACTAGCGGGGGGAAATGAGCAGTTCTTC; V gene: TRBV7-2; clone size: few; J gene: TRBJ2-1; D gene: TRBD2
CDR3 protein: CASSYSTSHYGYTF; CDR3 DNA: TGTGCCAGCAGTTACTCGACCAGCCACTATGGCTACACCTTC; V gene: TRBV6-6; clone size: NA; J gene: TRBJ1-2; D gene: NA
CDR3 protein: CASSWDRGPGEQFF; CDR3 DNA: TGTGCCAGCAGCTGGGACAGGGGGCCGGGTGAGCAGTTCTTC; V gene: TRBV7-6; clone size: NA; J gene: TRBJ2-1; D gene: TRBD1